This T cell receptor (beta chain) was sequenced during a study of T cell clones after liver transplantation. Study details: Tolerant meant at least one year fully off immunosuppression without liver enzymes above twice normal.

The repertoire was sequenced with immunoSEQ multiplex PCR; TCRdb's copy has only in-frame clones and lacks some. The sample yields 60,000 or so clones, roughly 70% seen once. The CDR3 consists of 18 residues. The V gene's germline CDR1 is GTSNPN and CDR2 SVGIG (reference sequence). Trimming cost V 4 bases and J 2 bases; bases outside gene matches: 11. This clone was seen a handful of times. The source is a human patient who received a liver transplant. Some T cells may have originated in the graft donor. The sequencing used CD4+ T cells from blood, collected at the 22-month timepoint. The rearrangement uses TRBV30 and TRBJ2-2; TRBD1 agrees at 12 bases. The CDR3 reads CAWTRLRGTGGNTGELFF. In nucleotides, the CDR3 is TGTGCCTGGACCCGTTTACGTGGGACAGGGGGCAACACCGGGGAGCTGTTTTTT.